What follows are 2 T cell receptor beta chains derived from one specimen sequenced in a study of T cells in Graves' hyperthyroidism and ophthalmopathy. There were TCR beta CDR3 regions amplified from RNA transcripts. A first-round RT-PCR of the TCR CDR3 used the HTBI primer set. TCRdb re-called the multiplex PCR reads through MiXCR, storing one row per CDR3 protein. Altogether about 640,000 distinct CDR3 sequences are present, about a fifth being singletons, with the ten largest covering more than 30%. The sequencing input was blood. The source is a man younger than 45 with Graves' ophthalmopathy.

This clonotype has ten or more counts. V usage is TRBV3-1 and J usage is TRBJ1-6; D uncertain. Per the germline V gene, CDR1 is LGHDT and CDR2 is YNNKEL (reference sequence). The CDR3 runs to 14 residues. With 6 bases removed from V and 5 bases from J, the gap between germline ends came to 11 bases. The CDR3 loop is CASRGRADNSPLHF. In nucleotides, the CDR3 is TGTGCCAGCAGGGGTAGGGCAGATAATTCACCCCTCCACTTT.

The rearrangement links TRBV9 to TRBJ1-1, with TRBD1 matching 10 bases. The germline CDR1 and CDR2 sequences are SGDLS and YYNGEE. CDR3 length: 15 amino acids. The ends lost 2 bases at V and 6 bases at J; junction bases unmatched: 7. DNA for the CDR3: TGTGCCAGCAGCGTGACAGGGGGCGAAAGGGCTGAAGCTTTCTTT. Translation: CASSVTGGERAEAFF.